Presented here are 15 T cell receptor beta chains from one specimen sequenced in a study of Ad26.COV2.S vaccination and SARS-CoV-2 variants. This table comes from immunoSEQ multiplex PCR, and its TCRdb copy is limited to in-frame clones, with some not included. The sample holds about 440,000 clones; less than 95% are singletons and the top ten take around 4.5%. As to treatment: 15 to 20 received Ad26.COV2.S at low or high dose, single or two shots; 5 received placebo; per-sample allocation not given. On day 63 after the first injection, vaccine and placebo recipients gave samples. Material: peripheral blood, obtained in a trial of Ad26.COV2.S vaccine versus placebo. Every receptor here comes from a person between 18 and 65 years old who received the Ad26.COV2.S COVID-19 vaccine or a placebo.

This clone is a singleton in its sample. The genes are TRBV5-1 and TRBJ1-4, with 7 positions matching TRBD1. After removal of 4 bases from V and 8 bases from J, the junction contained 8 bases not matched to a gene. The CDR3 covers 14 residues. Germline-derived CDR1 and CDR2 are SGHRS and YFSETQ. Written as DNA, the CDR3 is TGCGCCAGCAGCCAAAGGGGGCTCGGAGAAAAACTGTTTTTT. Translating it yields CASSQRGLGEKLFF.

V and J are TRBV6-6 and TRBJ2-1, with 11 positions matching TRBD2. V trimming: 6 bases; J trimming: 2 bases; junction bases outside the gene matches: 6. Germline V gene data show CDR1 as MNHNY and CDR2 as SVGAGI (reference sequence). The CDR3 is 16 amino acids. The CDR3 loop is CASSNLAGGPYNEQFF. The CDR3 nucleotides are TGTGCCAGCAGCAACCTAGCGGGAGGCCCCTACAATGAGCAGTTCTTC.

V and J are TRBV15 and TRBJ1-1; no reliable D call. The CDR3 extends over 14 amino acids. Looked up from germline, CDR1 is LNHNV and CDR2 is YYDKDF (reference sequence). V was pared by 6 bases and J by 11 bases, with 22 bases between. CDR3 amino acids: CATSERRRPRAAFF. The DNA for the CDR3 is TGTGCCACCAGTGAGAGACGGCGACCCCGGGCGGCTTTCTTT.

The rearrangement uses TRBV10-3 and TRBJ2-3; D unresolved. Trimming left V 4 bases short and J 0 bases short, with 11 bases between. This CDR3 is 15 amino acids long. The germline V gene has CDR1 ENHRY and CDR2 SYGVKD. The CDR3 spells CAISGPATSTDTQYF. CDR3 in DNA: TGTGCCATCAGTGGGCCGGCAACTAGCACAGATACGCAGTATTTT.

This clone was observed a few times. The V and J genes are TRBV9 and TRBJ1-3; D not resolved. CDR1 is SGDLS, CDR2 YYNGEE, per germline. Between the trimmed V and J ends, which lost 0 bases and 0 bases, there was a span of 16 bases. This CDR3 comprises 18 residues. The CDR3: CASSVGRESFSSGNTIYF. The CDR3 DNA reads as TGTGCCAGCAGCGTAGGCCGGGAGAGTTTTAGCTCTGGAAACACCATATATTTT. Full variable domain (remainder filled in from reference TRBV9 and TRBJ1-3): DSGVTQTPKHLITATGQRVTLRCSPRSGDLSVYWYQQSLDQGLQFLIQYYNGEERAKGNILERFSAQQFPDLHSELNLSSLELGDSALYFCASSVGRESFSSGNTIYFGEGSWLTVV.

The V and J genes are TRBV19 and TRBJ2-3; no firm D call. V dropped 7 bases and J dropped 1 base, with 18 bases sitting between them. Germline CDR1 is LNHDA and CDR2 is SQIVND (reference sequence). CDR3 size: 16 residues. CDR3 region: CASTSRAAAGTDTQYF. The CDR3 bases are TGTGCCAGTACCTCTCGGGCGGCGGCCGGCACAGATACGCAGTATTTT. Supplemented by reference TRBV19 and TRBJ2-3, the full variable domain reads DGGITQSPKYLFRKEGQNVTLSCEQNLNHDAMYWYRQDPGQGLRLIYYSQIVNDFQKGDIAEGYSVSREKKESFPLTVTSAQKNPTAFYLCASTSRAAAGTDTQYFGPGTRLTVL.

J is TRBJ2-7 and V is TRBV4-2, with 10 bases fitting TRBD1. Germline CDR1 reads LGHNA; CDR2 reads YNFKEQ. The CDR3 length is 21 residues. Trimming at V came to 1 base and at J to 0 bases, leaving 18 bases not matched to a gene. The DNA of the CDR3 is TGTGCCAGCAGCCAAGGAATCTCGGGGACAGGGGTCCCTTCTAGCTCCTACGAGCAGTACTTC. Protein product: CASSQGISGTGVPSSSYEQYF.

The chain links TRBV28 to TRBJ2-2; no firm D call. CDR3 size: 12 residues. The V and J ends lost 5 bases and 4 bases respectively, with 5 bases between them. Germline CDR1 is MDHEN and CDR2 is SYDVKM. CDR3 nucleotide sequence: TGTGCCAGCAGTCGGACCACCGGGGAGCTGTTTTTT. Its protein product is CASSRTTGELFF. The whole variable domain, filled in from reference TRBV28 and TRBJ2-2, reads DVKVTQSSRYLVKRTGEKVFLECVQDMDHENMFWYRQDPGLGLRLIYFSYDVKMKEKGDIPEGYSVSREKKERFSLILESASTNQTSMYLCASSRTTGELFFGEGSRLTVL.

The chain joins TRBV25-1 to TRBJ1-3; D gene uncertain. Germline-derived CDR1 and CDR2 are MGHDK and SYGVNS. Trimming pared 6 bases from V and 4 bases from J, leaving 13 bases between. CDR3 length equals 14 residues. The CDR3 spells CASSEPGPGNTIYF. DNA of the CDR3: TGTGCCAGCAGCGAACCGGGCCCAGGAAACACCATATATTTT.

In its sample, this clone was seen once. The chain combines TRBV11-3 with TRBJ2-1; 7 bases agree with TRBD2. V trimming: 5 bases; J trimming: 9 bases; junction bases outside the gene matches: 10. CDR3 length: 14 residues. CDR1 is SGHNT, CDR2 YENEEA, per germline. The CDR3, as DNA: TGTGCCAGCAGCCCCAACGGCGGGAGACTTGAGCAGTTCTTC. It is translated as CASSPNGGRLEQFF.

This clone was seen a single time. The chain couples TRBV3-1 (or the pseudogene TRBV3-2) to TRBJ2-1; 10 nucleotides align to TRBD1. The CDR3 has 20 amino acids. Germline V lookup: CDR1 LGHDT, CDR2 YNNKEL (reference sequence). V lost 6 bases and J lost 0; bases outside the gene matches: 17. CDR3 protein: CASRPLSGTGADPSYNEQFF. CDR3 coding DNA: TGTGCCAGCAGGCCTTTATCCGGGACAGGGGCGGACCCCTCCTACAATGAGCAGTTCTTC.

The chain combines TRBV11-2 with TRBJ2-1; the match to TRBD2 covers 7 bases. This CDR3 is built from 17 residues. The ends lost 2 bases at V and 1 base at J; junction bases unmatched: 8. The V gene's germline CDR1 is SGHAT and CDR2 FQNNGV. CDR3 sequence (DNA): TGTGCCAGCAGCTTACGCAGTTGGGAGGGGTCCTACAATGAGCAGTTCTTC. It codes for CASSLRSWEGSYNEQFF.

V usage is TRBV6-5 and J usage is TRBJ1-1; D perhaps matches TRBD1 (5 bases). Germline-derived CDR1 and CDR2 are MNHEY and SVGAGI. V gave up 0 bases and J gave up 0 bases, with 11 bases separating them. The CDR3 length is 16 residues. CDR3 protein: CASSYSMAGMNTEAFF. Written as DNA, the CDR3 is TGTGCCAGCAGTTACTCGATGGCAGGGATGAACACTGAAGCTTTCTTT.

Remarks on this clone: The sample contains more than one DNA sequence encoding this CDR3. The chain is built from TRBV5-1 and TRBJ1-2, with D hard to call. The V end lost 0 bases, the J end lost 2 bases, and 5 bases lay between the germline ends. The CDR3 contains 13 residues. CDR1 and CDR2 from the germline V gene are SGHRS and YFSETQ. This CDR3 reads CASSLEANYGYTF. CDR3 bases: TGCGCCAGCAGCTTGGAGGCAAACTATGGCTACACCTTC.

In regard to this clone: Other DNA sequences of this sample code for an identical CDR3. The V gene is TRBV5-4, the J gene TRBJ2-1; D remains unclear. This CDR3 comprises 15 residues. CDR1 and CDR2 from the germline V gene are SGHNT and YYREEE (reference sequence). Trimming left V 0 bases short and J 0 bases short, with 7 bases between. CDR3 amino acids: CASSLDWSSYNEQFF. As DNA, the CDR3 is TGTGCCAGCAGCTTGGACTGGAGCTCCTACAATGAGCAGTTCTTC.